The 26 T cell receptor beta chains below come from one sample, sequenced in a study of cytomegalovirus exposure and HLA in healthy donors. PCR primers comprised 60 Vbeta and 13 Jbeta primers. Clones were sequenced by immunoSEQ multiplex PCR, and TCRdb holds only the in-frame ones, with some missing. Counted here are under 200,000 clones, roughly 77% occurring once; the ten biggest clones make up 3% to 4.5%. Sequenced material: PBMCs. These receptors all come from a man younger than 45 in good health and CMV-seropositive.

The gene calls are TRBV20-1 and TRBJ2-7; tentatively, D is TRBD1 (6 bases). The germline V and J ends were trimmed by 8 bases and 3 bases, with 11 bases remaining between them. CDR1 is DFQATT and CDR2 is SNEGSKA in the germline V gene (reference sequence). The CDR3 has 11 residues. CDR3 nucleotide sequence: TGCAGTTCCGACAGGCTCTACGAGCAGTACTTC. Encoded protein: CSSDRLYEQYF.

This chain uses TRBV2 with TRBJ1-6; 8 nucleotides align to TRBD1. Germline V gives CDR1 SNHLY, CDR2 FYNNEI. V trimming: 1 base; J trimming: 8 bases; junction bases outside the gene matches: 4. This CDR3 has 15 amino acids. CDR3 bases: TGTGCCAGCAGTGAAGTGGCAGGGGGCTATTCACCCCTCCACTTT. Protein: CASSEVAGGYSPLHF.

This chain links TRBV10-3 with TRBJ1-1; D perhaps matches TRBD1 (5 bases). Germline V gives CDR1 ENHRY, CDR2 SYGVKD. The CDR3 is made up of 13 amino acids. V was shortened by 3 bases and J by 5 bases, with 10 bases between the two germline ends. The CDR3 loop is CAISERGRTEAFF. CDR3 DNA sequence: TGTGCCATCAGTGAAAGGGGCCGTACTGAAGCTTTCTTT.

The chain employs TRBV7-3 and TRBJ2-5; a weak D match, TRBD2 (6 bases). Trimming pared 2 bases from V and 5 bases from J, leaving 12 bases between. The CDR3 consists of 14 residues. Germline V gives CDR1 SGHTA, CDR2 FQGTGA. In nucleotides, the CDR3 is TGTGCCAGCAGCTTAGGAGGGGATGGGGAGACCCAGTACTTC. As protein: CASSLGGDGETQYF.

The CDR3 nucleotides are TGTGCCAGCAGCCCGACAGGGCGCAATCAGCCCCAGCATTTT. Its protein product is CASSPTGRNQPQHF. This chain connects TRBV28 to TRBJ1-5; 7 bases are a match to TRBD1. Germline-derived CDR1 and CDR2 are MDHEN and SYDVKM. Trimming cost V 6 bases and J 2 bases; bases outside gene matches: 4. There are 14 residues in the CDR3.

The CDR3, as DNA: TGTGCCAGCAGTGATCAGGGAAACACTGAAGCTTTCTTT. Translated, it gives CASSDQGNTEAFF. J is TRBJ1-1 and V is TRBV2; possibly TRBD1 for D (5 bases). CDR3 length equals 13 residues. CDR1 and CDR2 (germline): SNHLY, FYNNEI. V gave up 3 bases and J gave up 2 bases, with 7 bases separating them.

This clone was seen a handful of times. The chain carries TRBV2 and TRBJ1-4; D gene ambiguous. The germline gives CDR1 SNHLY, CDR2 FYNNEI. Trimming pared 1 base from V and 8 bases from J, leaving 8 bases between. This CDR3 is 13 amino acids long. Here the CDR3 reads CASSEVREEKLFF. CDR3 nucleotides: TGTGCCAGCAGTGAAGTACGGGAAGAAAAACTGTTTTTT.

The chain carries TRBV5-1 and TRBJ2-3, with D tentatively TRBD2 (5 bases). CDR1 and CDR2 (germline): SGHRS, YFSETQ. The CDR3 has 15 residues. The V and J ends lost 0 bases and 5 bases respectively, with 13 bases between them. The CDR3 coding sequence is TGCGCCAGCAGCTTGGGCGGGCCAATTGGAGATACGCAGTATTTT. Amino acids: CASSLGGPIGDTQYF.

This clone has only a few counts. The CDR3 sequence: CASSSGTSGYTDTQYF. CDR3 coding DNA: TGCGCCAGCAGCTCGGGGACTAGCGGCTACACAGATACGCAGTATTTT. This sequence joins TRBV5-1 and TRBJ2-3; 11 bases map to TRBD2. CDR1 is SGHRS and CDR2 is YFSETQ in the germline V gene. CDR3 length: 16 residues. Trimming cost V 3 bases and J 2 bases; bases outside gene matches: 5.

CDR3 amino acids: CASSLDGRSGYEQYF. Written as DNA, the CDR3 is TGTGCCAGCAGCTTAGACGGTAGGAGTGGTTACGAGCAGTACTTC. This chain joins TRBV11-1 and TRBJ2-7; D not certain. CDR3 length: 15 amino acids. From germline, CDR1 is SGHAT and CDR2 FQDESV (reference sequence). V was cut by 1 base and J by 4 bases, with 14 bases left in between. The full variable domain, its missing parts supplied by reference TRBV11-1 and TRBJ2-7, is EAEVAQSPRYKITEKSQAVAFWCDPISGHATLYWYRQILGQGPELLVQFQDESVVDDSQLPKDRFSAERLKGVDSTLKIQPAELGDSAMYLCASSLDGRSGYEQYFGPGTRLTVT.

The rearrangement links TRBV9 to TRBJ2-5; 9 nucleotides match TRBD2. V dropped 4 bases and J dropped 1; count of bases not matched to a gene: 8. The germline CDR1 and CDR2 sequences are SGDLS and YYNGEE. The CDR3 consists of 16 residues. This CDR3 is CASSTRTSDVQETQYF. CDR3 nucleotides: TGTGCCAGCAGCACCCGGACTAGCGATGTCCAAGAGACCCAGTACTTC.

The V gene is TRBV30, the J gene TRBJ2-1; a possible D gene is TRBD2 (5 bases). Trimming took 0 bases from V and 2 from J, leaving 17 bases between them. Germline CDR1 and CDR2: GTSNPN and SVGIG (reference sequence). The CDR3 is 17 residues long. CDR3 DNA sequence: TGTGCCTGGAGTGTACCCTCCCTAGCATATCCCTACAATGAGCAGTTCTTC. It is translated as CAWSVPSLAYPYNEQFF.

The chain recombines TRBV5-6 with TRBJ2-5, with 9 bases fitting TRBD1. With 0 bases clipped from V and 4 bases from J, the junction kept 4 bases outside the gene matches. Germline CDR1 SGHDT, CDR2 YYEEEE. The CDR3 totals 15 residues. CDR3 sequence reads: CASSLGQGGGETQYF. CDR3 nucleotide sequence: TGTGCCAGCAGCTTGGGACAGGGGGGCGGAGAGACCCAGTACTTC.

The V and J genes are TRBV7-8 and TRBJ1-6, with TRBD1 identical over 7 bases. Unmatched junction bases numbered 7, after V lost 2 bases and J lost 9 bases. CDR3 length equals 15 residues. Germline values: CDR1 SGHVS, CDR2 FQNEAQ. The CDR3 loop is CASSLRGGAGSPLHF. In DNA form, the CDR3 reads TGTGCCAGCAGCTTAAGAGGGGGCGCGGGTTCACCCCTCCACTTT.

In its sample, this clone was seen once. The rearrangement uses TRBV6-5 and TRBJ1-5; D call uncertain. The V end lost 5 bases, the J end lost 4 bases, and 9 bases lay between the germline ends. Germline CDR1 is MNHEY and CDR2 is SVGAGI. The CDR3 loop spans 13 amino acids. The CDR3 loop is CASSHRENQPQHF. CDR3 nucleotides: TGTGCCAGCAGTCACCGGGAAAATCAGCCCCAGCATTTT.

The rearrangement links TRBV28 to TRBJ1-5; D may be TRBD1 (6 bases). CDR3 length: 14 residues. Trimming left V 6 bases short and J 6 bases short, with 15 bases between. Germline assignment: CDR1 MDHEN and CDR2 SYDVKM. The DNA of the CDR3 is TGTGCCAGCAGCTCTACAGGGATGGGTCAGCCCCAGCATTTT. Protein: CASSSTGMGQPQHF.

V usage is TRBV25-1 and J usage is TRBJ1-6; 11 bases are a match to TRBD1. The V gene end was trimmed by 5 bases and the J gene end by 12 bases; junction bases not matched to a gene: 6. The germline CDR1 and CDR2 sequences are MGHDK and SYGVNS. CDR3 size: 14 residues. CDR3 in DNA: TGTGCCAGCAGTCGCTGGGACAGGGGGGGACCCCTCCACTTT. Encoded protein: CASSRWDRGGPLHF.

The chain employs TRBV27 and TRBJ2-1; 9 nucleotides line up with TRBD1. CDR1 MNHEY and CDR2 SMNVEV come from the germline V gene (reference sequence). V was pared by 6 bases and J by 5 bases, with 17 bases of the junction left unmatched. The CDR3 contains 18 residues. The CDR3 nucleotides are TGTGCCAGCAGCAGCTATCTTAACAGGGGGCAAGCAGACAATGAGCAGTTCTTC. It encodes CASSSYLNRGQADNEQFF.

This clone turned up a few times. The V and J genes are TRBV6-1 and TRBJ2-7, with 8 bases identical to TRBD1. Losses at the gene ends were 8 bases for V and 3 bases for J; bases not matched to a gene: 9. Germline V lookup: CDR1 MNHNS, CDR2 SASEGT. The length of the CDR3 is 14 residues. The CDR3 spells CASGNRGTIYEQYF. Written as DNA, the CDR3 is TGTGCCAGCGGAAACAGGGGGACGATCTACGAGCAGTACTTC.

This chain uses TRBV2 with TRBJ2-7; TRBD1 matches at 10 bases. Germline V gene sequence: CDR1 SNHLY, CDR2 FYNNEI. The CDR3 contains 13 residues. V lost 3 bases and J lost 6; bases outside the gene matches: 2. CDR3 sequence: CASSERTGGEQYF. The CDR3 nucleotides read TGTGCCAGCAGTGAGAGGACAGGGGGCGAGCAGTACTTC.

The CDR3 nucleotides read TGTGCCGTCCCAGGGGCGTTGGCTCCAGAGACCCAGTACTTC. Amino acid sequence: CAVPGALAPETQYF. This chain links TRBV30 with TRBJ2-5, with D possibly TRBD1 on 6 matching bases. Looked up from germline, CDR1 is GTSNPN and CDR2 is SVGIG (reference sequence). This CDR3 comprises 14 residues. Trimming cost V 8 bases and J 4 bases, with 20 bases left between them.

The V gene is TRBV7-9, the J gene TRBJ2-5; 8 bases map to TRBD2. The V gene's germline CDR1 is SEHNR and CDR2 FQNEAQ (reference sequence). This CDR3 has 16 residues. V was clipped by 4 bases and J by 5 bases; unmatched bases: 12. CDR3 residues: CASSSNLAGTGETQYF. For the CDR3, the DNA is TGTGCCAGCAGCTCAAATCTAGCGGGCACGGGGGAGACCCAGTACTTC.

This chain joins TRBV4-2 and TRBJ2-7; 8 bases are a match to TRBD1. The CDR3 consists of 14 residues. Losses at the gene ends were 5 bases for V and 1 base for J; bases not matched to a gene: 4. Germline-derived CDR1 and CDR2 are LGHNA and YNFKEQ. The CDR3 sequence: CASSTTGESYEQYF. CDR3 nucleotides: TGTGCCAGCAGCACGACAGGGGAATCCTACGAGCAGTACTTC.

This chain joins TRBV4-1 and TRBJ2-3; 7 bases map to TRBD2. Per the germline V gene, CDR1 is MGHRA and CDR2 is YSYEKL. The CDR3 runs 16 residues. V gave up 0 bases and J gave up 7 bases; unmatched junction bases: 10. The CDR3, as DNA: TGCGCCAGCAGCCAAGATCTCCAGCGGGGATTTAATACGCAGTATTTT. Amino acids: CASSQDLQRGFNTQYF.

V usage is TRBV27 and J usage is TRBJ2-1; D call uncertain. This CDR3 is 11 amino acids long. Between the trimmed V and J ends, which lost 8 bases and 12 bases, there was a span of 14 bases. Germline loops: CDR1 MNHEY, CDR2 SMNVEV (reference sequence). DNA of the CDR3: TGTGCCAGCGGCAGCGCTCTAGGGCAGTTCTTC. Translating it yields CASGSALGQFF.

In its sample, this clone was seen once. The V call is TRBV7-9, the J call TRBJ1-5, with D tentatively TRBD1 (6 bases). Looked up from germline, CDR1 is SEHNR and CDR2 is FQNEAQ (reference sequence). V lost 0 bases and J 3 bases, leaving 15 bases between the germline ends. The CDR3 has 17 residues. The CDR3 protein is CASSLAYREGINQPQHF. CDR3 in DNA: TGTGCCAGCAGCTTAGCCTACAGGGAGGGTATCAATCAGCCCCAGCATTTT.